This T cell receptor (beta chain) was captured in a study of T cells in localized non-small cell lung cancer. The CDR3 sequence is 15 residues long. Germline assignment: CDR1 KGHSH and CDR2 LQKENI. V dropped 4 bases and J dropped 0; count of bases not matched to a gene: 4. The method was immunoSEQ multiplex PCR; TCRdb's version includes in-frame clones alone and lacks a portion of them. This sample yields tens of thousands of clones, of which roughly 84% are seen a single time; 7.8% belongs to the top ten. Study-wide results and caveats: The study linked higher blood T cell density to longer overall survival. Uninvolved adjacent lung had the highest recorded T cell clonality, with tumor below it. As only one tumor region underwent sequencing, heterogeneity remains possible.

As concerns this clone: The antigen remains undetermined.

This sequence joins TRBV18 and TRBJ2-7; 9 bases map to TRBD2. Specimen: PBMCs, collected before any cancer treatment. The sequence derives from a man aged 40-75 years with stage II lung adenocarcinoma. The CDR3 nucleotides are TGTGCCAGCTCACGGGGGACTAGCAACTCCTACGAGCAGTACTTC. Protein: CASSRGTSNSYEQYF. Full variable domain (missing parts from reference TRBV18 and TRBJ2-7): NAGVMQNPRHLVRRRGQEARLRCSPMKGHSHVYWYRQLPEEGLKFMVYLQKENIIDESGMPKERFSAEFPKEGPSILRIQQVVRGDSAAYFCASSRGTSNSYEQYFGPGTRLTVT.